This T cell receptor (beta chain) was sequenced for a study of blood T cell repertoires in COVID-19. Overall study context: Samples taken during acute and convalescent COVID-19 were collected in the United States, Italy and Spain.

Germline CDR1 is GTSNPN and CDR2 is SVGIG (reference sequence). J gave up 3 bases and V 4 bases, and 7 bases lay outside the gene matches. This CDR3 comprises 15 residues. Some clones are missing from TCRdb's copy, which holds only in-frame ones; the method was immunoSEQ multiplex PCR. The table has roughly 160,000 clones, 85% to 95% seen once; the top ten hold 0.53%. The sequence was collected from a middle-aged man with acute or convalescent COVID-19. The chain is built from TRBV30 and TRBJ2-1; 9 bases fit TRBD2. The sequencing sample was made of peripheral blood. CDR3 DNA sequence: TGTGCCTGGAACCCCTGGACTAGCGTCTACAATGAGCAGTTCTTC. It encodes CAWNPWTSVYNEQFF.